This T cell receptor (beta chain) was documented in a study of cytomegalovirus exposure and HLA in healthy donors. This clone has just one count. With 60 Vbeta and 13 Jbeta primers, the PCR was carried out. The protocol was immunoSEQ multiplex PCR, while the TCRdb copy is restricted to in-frame clones and leaves out a portion. The sample comprises 150,000 to 200,000 clones, around 76% of which are singletons, and 7% to 7.5% rests with the top ten. Germline V CDR1 and CDR2: SGHRS, YFSETQ. This CDR3 spans 15 amino acids. V shed 2 bases and J 5 bases; nucleotides not matched to a gene: 5. This sequence was found in a man aged 35-49 years in good health and CMV-seropositive. What was sequenced was PBMCs. This chain joins TRBV5-1 and TRBJ1-5; TRBD1 agrees at 9 bases. CDR3 DNA: TGCGCCAGCAGCTTACAAACAGGGGGCGATCAGCCCCAGCATTTT. This sequence encodes CASSLQTGGDQPQHF.